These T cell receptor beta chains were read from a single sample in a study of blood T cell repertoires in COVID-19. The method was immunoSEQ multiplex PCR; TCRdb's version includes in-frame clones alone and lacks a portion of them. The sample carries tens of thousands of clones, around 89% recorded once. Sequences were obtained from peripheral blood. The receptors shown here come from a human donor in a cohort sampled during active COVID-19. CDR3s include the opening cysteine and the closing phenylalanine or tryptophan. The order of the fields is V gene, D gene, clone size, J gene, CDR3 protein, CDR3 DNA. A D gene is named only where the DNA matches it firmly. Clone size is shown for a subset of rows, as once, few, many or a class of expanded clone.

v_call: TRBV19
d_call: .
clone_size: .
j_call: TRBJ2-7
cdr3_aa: CASSTLGGGPYEQYF
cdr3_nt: TGTGCCAGTAGTACCCTCGGCGGAGGCCCCTACGAGCAGTACTTC

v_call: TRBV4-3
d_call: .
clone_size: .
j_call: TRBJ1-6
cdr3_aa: CASSFRTDLFSPLHF
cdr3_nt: TGCGCCAGCAGCTTTCGGACAGACTTGTTTTCACCCCTCCACTTT

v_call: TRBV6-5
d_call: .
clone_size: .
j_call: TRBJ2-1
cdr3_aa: CASSYGQSYNEQFF
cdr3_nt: TGTGCCAGCAGTTACGGGCAGAGCTACAATGAGCAGTTCTTC

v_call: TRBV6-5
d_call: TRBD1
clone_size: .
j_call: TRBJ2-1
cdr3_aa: CASRRTGNEQFF
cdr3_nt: TGTGCCAGCAGGAGGACAGGGAATGAGCAGTTCTTC

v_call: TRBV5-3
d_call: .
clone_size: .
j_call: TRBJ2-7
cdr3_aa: CARDRHGGNGPEDEQYF
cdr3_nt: TGTGCCAGAGATCGACATGGAGGCAACGGGCCAGAGGACGAGCAGTACTTC

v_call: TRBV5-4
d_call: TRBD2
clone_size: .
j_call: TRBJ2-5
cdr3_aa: CASSTGLAGRETQYF
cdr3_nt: TGTGCCAGCAGCACGGGACTAGCGGGACGAGAGACCCAGTACTTC

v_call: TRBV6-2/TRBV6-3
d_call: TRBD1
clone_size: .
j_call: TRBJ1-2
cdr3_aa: CASSYGDRAYGYTF
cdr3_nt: TGTGCCAGCAGTTACGGGGACAGGGCCTATGGCTACACCTTC

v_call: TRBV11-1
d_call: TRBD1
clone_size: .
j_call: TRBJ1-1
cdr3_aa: CASSPRREDRDPEAFF
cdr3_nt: TGTGCCAGCAGCCCGAGAAGGGAGGACAGGGACCCTGAAGCTTTCTTT

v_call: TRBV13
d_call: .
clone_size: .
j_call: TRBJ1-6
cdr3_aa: CASSSDSYNSPLHF
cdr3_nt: TGTGCCAGCAGCTCAGACAGCTATAATTCACCCCTCCACTTT

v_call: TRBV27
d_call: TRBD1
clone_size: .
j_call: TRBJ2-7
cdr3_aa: CASSLAGQGNEQYF
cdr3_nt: TGTGCCAGCAGTTTAGCGGGACAGGGAAACGAGCAGTACTTC

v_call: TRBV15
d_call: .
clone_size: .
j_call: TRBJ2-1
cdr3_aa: CATSRATEPNNEQFF
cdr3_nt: TGTGCCACCAGCAGGGCGACAGAACCAAACAATGAGCAGTTCTTC

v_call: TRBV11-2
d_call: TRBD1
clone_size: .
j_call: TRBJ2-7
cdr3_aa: CASSLNRGQYF
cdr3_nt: TGTGCCAGCAGTCTTAACAGGGGGCAGTACTTC

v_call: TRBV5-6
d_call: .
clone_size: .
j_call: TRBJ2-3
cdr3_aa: CASSPGLGLPPSTDTQYF
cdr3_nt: TGTGCCAGCAGCCCCGGACTCGGACTACCACCGAGCACAGATACGCAGTATTTT

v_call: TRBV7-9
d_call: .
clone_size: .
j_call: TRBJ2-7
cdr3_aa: CASSLGSREQYF
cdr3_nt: TGTGCCAGCAGCTTAGGGTCGCGCGAGCAGTACTTC

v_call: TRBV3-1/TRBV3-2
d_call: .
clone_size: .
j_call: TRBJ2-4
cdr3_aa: CASSQRDGPQGKNIQYF
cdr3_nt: TGTGCCAGCAGCCAACGGGACGGCCCACAGGGCAAAAACATTCAGTACTTC

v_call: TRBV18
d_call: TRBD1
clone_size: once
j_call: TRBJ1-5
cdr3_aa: CASSPGQNNQPQHF
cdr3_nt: TGTGCCAGCTCACCGGGACAGAACAATCAGCCCCAGCATTTT

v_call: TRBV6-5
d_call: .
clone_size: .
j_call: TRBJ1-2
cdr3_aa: CASSYVGGVGYTF
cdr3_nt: TGTGCCAGCAGTTACGTCGGGGGAGTAGGCTACACCTTC

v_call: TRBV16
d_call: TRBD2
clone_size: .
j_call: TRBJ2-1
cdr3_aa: CASSQSALALYNEQFF
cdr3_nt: TGTGCCAGCAGCCAATCGGCACTAGCGCTTTACAATGAGCAGTTCTTC

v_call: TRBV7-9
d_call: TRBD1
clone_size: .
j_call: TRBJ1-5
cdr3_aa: CASSSDRDQPQHF
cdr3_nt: TGTGCCAGCAGCTCGGACAGGGATCAGCCCCAGCATTTT

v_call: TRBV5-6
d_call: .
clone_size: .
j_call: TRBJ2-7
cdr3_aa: CASSPQQGVGEQYF
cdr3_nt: TGTGCCAGCAGCCCTCAACAGGGAGTCGGCGAGCAGTACTTC

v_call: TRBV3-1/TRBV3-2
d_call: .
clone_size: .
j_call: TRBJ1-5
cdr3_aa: CASSQGGGQPQHF
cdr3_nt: TGTGCCAGCAGCCAAGGGGGAGGCCAGCCCCAGCATTTT

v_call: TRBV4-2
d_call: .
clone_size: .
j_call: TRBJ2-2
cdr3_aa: CASSQDKMSSGELFF
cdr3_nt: TGTGCCAGCAGCCAAGATAAAATGTCCTCCGGGGAGCTGTTTTTT

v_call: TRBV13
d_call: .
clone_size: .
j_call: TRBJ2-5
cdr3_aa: CASSLGLQETQYF
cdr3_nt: TGTGCCAGCAGCTTAGGTCTTCAAGAGACCCAGTACTTC

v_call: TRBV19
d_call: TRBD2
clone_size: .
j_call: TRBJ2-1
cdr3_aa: CASSAGGLYNEQFF
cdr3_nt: TGTGCCAGTAGTGCGGGAGGGTTGTACAATGAGCAGTTCTTC

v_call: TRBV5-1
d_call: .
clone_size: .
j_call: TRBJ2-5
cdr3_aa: CASSLGAAQETQYF
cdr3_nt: TGCGCCAGCAGCTTGGGGGCAGCCCAAGAGACCCAGTACTTC

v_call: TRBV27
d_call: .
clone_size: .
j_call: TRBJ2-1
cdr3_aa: CASSRQTGARNEQFF
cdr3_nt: TGTGCCAGCAGTCGCCAGACAGGTGCTCGGAATGAGCAGTTCTTC

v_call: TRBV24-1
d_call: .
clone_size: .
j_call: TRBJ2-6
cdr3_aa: CATSDLRTGDSGANVLTF
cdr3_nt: TGTGCCACCAGTGACCTCAGGACTGGGGACTCTGGGGCCAACGTCCTGACTTTC

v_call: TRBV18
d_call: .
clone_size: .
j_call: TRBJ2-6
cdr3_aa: CASSPEVAGANVLTF
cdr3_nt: TGTGCCAGCTCACCGGAGGTTGCCGGGGCCAACGTCCTGACTTTC

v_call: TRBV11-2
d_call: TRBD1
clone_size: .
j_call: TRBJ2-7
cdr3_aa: CASSLWTGAEEQYF
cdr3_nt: TGTGCCAGCAGCTTGTGGACAGGGGCGGAGGAGCAGTACTTC

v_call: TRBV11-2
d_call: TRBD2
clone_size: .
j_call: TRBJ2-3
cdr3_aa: CASSKSGGPSSTDTQYF
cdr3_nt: TGTGCCAGCAGCAAATCGGGGGGGCCCTCTAGCACAGATACGCAGTATTTT

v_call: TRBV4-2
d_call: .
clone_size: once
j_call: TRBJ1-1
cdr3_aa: CASSPQKGRGNTEAFF
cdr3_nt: TGTGCCAGCAGCCCTCAGAAAGGACGGGGTAACACTGAAGCTTTCTTT

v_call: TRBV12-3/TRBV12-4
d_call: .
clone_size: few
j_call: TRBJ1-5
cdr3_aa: CASTRRYNQPQHF
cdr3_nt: TGTGCCAGCACCCGGAGGTACAATCAGCCCCAGCATTTT

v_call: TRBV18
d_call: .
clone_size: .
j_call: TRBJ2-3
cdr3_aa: CASSPPGARVTDTQYF
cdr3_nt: TGTGCCAGCTCACCACCGGGGGCTCGGGTCACAGATACGCAGTATTTT

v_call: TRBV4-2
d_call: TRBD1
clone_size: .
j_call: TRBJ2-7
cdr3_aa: CASSPGQGPAYEQYF
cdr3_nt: TGTGCCAGCAGCCCCGGACAGGGACCCGCCTACGAGCAGTACTTC

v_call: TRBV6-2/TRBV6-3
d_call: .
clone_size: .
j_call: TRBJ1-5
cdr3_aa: CASSSGHPNQPQHF
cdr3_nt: TGTGCCAGCAGTTCAGGACACCCCAATCAGCCCCAGCATTTT

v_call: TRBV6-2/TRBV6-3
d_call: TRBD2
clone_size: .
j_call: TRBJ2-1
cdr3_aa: CASSYRAGVLYNEQFF
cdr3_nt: TGTGCCAGCAGTTACCGAGCGGGGGTTCTCTACAATGAGCAGTTCTTC

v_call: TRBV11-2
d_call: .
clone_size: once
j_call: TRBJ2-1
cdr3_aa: CASSPQGGNEQFF
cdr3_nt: TGTGCCAGCAGCCCTCAGGGGGGCAATGAGCAGTTCTTC

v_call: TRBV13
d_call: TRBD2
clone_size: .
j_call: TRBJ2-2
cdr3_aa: CASSSYTGLAGINTGELFF
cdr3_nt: TGTGCCAGCAGCTCCTATACAGGACTAGCGGGGATAAACACCGGGGAGCTGTTTTTT

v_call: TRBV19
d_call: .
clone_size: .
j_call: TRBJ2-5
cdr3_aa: CASSISLAQETQYF
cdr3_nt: TGTGCCAGTAGTATAAGTTTGGCACAAGAGACCCAGTACTTC

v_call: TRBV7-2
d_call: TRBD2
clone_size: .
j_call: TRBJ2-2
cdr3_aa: CASSQSGVNTGELFF
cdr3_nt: TGTGCCAGCAGCCAAAGCGGGGTAAACACCGGGGAGCTGTTTTTT

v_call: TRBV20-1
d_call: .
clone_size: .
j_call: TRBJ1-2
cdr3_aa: CSATGHGYTF
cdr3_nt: TGCAGTGCTACAGGGCATGGCTACACCTTC

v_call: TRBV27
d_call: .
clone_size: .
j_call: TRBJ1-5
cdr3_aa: CASSLVLGQPQHF
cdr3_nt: TGTGCCAGCAGTTTAGTTCTAGGTCAGCCCCAGCATTTT

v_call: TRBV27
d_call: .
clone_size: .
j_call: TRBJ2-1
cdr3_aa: CASRPATYNEQFF
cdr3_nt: TGTGCCAGCCGTCCCGCTACCTACAATGAGCAGTTCTTC

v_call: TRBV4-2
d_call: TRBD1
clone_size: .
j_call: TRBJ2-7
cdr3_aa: CASSQPGQAYEQYF
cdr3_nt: TGTGCCAGCAGCCAACCGGGACAGGCCTACGAGCAGTACTTC

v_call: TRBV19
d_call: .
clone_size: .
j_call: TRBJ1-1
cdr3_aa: CASSPAGLNTEAFF
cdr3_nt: TGTGCCAGTAGTCCGGCAGGGCTGAACACTGAAGCTTTCTTT

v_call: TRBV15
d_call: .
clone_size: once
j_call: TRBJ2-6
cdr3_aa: CATSSRQFGANVLTF
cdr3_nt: TGTGCCACCAGCTCCCGACAGTTTGGGGCCAACGTCCTGACTTTC

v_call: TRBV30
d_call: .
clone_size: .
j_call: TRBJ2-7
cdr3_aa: CAWSGPGAEQYF
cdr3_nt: TGTGCCTGGAGTGGGCCAGGGGCCGAGCAGTACTTC

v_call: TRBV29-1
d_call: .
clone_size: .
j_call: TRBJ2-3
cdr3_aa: CSVEGATTDTQYF
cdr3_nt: TGCAGCGTTGAAGGGGCTACCACAGATACGCAGTATTTT

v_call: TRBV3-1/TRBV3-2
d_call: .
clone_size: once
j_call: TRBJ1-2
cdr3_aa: CASSPLGGPTFFYGYTF
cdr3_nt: TGTGCCAGCAGCCCACTAGGAGGCCCCACCTTTTTTTATGGCTACACCTTC

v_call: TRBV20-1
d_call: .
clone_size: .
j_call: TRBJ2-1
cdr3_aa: CSASQDAIRNEQFF
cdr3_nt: TGCAGTGCTAGTCAAGATGCGATTCGGAATGAGCAGTTCTTC

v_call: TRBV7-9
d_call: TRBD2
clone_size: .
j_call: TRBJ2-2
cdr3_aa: CASSPLTSGGAGTGELFF
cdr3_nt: TGTGCCAGCAGCCCCCTGACTAGCGGGGGGGCGGGCACCGGGGAGCTGTTTTTT

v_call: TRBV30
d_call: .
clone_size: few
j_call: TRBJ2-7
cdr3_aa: CAWNSAYEQYF
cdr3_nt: TGTGCCTGGAACAGTGCCTACGAGCAGTACTTC

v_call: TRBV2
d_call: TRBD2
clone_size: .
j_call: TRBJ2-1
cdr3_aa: CASSPGLAGLNEQFF
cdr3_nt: TGTGCCAGCAGCCCGGGACTAGCGGGTTTAAATGAGCAGTTCTTC

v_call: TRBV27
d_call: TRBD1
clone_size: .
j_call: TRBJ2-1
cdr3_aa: CASSLTGVLPGVDYNEQFF
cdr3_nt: TGTGCCAGCAGTCTGACAGGGGTGCTTCCTGGGGTGGACTACAATGAGCAGTTCTTC

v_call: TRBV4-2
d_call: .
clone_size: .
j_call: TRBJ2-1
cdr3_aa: CASSQDSGGFFNEQFF
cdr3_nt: TGTGCCAGCAGCCAAGATTCCGGGGGTTTTTTCAATGAGCAGTTCTTC